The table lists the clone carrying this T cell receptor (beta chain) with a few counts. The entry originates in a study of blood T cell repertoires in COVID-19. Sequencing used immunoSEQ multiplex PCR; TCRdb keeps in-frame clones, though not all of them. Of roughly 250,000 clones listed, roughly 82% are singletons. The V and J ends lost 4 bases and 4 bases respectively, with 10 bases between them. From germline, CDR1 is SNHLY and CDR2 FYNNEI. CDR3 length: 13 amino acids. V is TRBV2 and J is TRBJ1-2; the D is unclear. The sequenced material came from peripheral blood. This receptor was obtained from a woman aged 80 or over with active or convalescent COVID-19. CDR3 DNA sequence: TGTGCCAGCAGTGGACTGGTAGGCTATGGCTACACCTTC. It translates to CASSGLVGYGYTF.